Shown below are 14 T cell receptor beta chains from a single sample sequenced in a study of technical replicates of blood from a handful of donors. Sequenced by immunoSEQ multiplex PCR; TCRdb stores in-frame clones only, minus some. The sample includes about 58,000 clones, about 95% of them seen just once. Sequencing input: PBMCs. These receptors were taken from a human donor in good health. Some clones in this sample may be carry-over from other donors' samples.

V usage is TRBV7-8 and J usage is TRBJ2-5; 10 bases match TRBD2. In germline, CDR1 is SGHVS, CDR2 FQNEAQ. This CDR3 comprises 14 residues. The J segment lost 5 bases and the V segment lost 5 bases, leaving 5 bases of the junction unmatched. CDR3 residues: CASSLLSGGETQYF. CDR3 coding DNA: TGTGCCAGCAGCCTCCTTAGCGGGGGGGAGACCCAGTACTTC.

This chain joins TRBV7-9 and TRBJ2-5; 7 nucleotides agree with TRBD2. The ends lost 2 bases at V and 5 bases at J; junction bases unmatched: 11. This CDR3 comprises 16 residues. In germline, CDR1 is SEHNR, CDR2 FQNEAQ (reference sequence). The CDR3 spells CASSLLEGGPGETQYF. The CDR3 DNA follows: TGTGCCAGCAGCTTATTGGAGGGAGGGCCGGGGGAGACCCAGTACTTC.

The CDR3 region has the DNA TGTGCCATCAGTGAGCTGGGGCGGGGGACCGGGGAGCTGTTTTTT. Its translation is CAISELGRGTGELFF. The chain uses TRBV10-3 and TRBJ2-2; 7 nucleotides line up with TRBD2. This CDR3 contains 15 residues. Looked up from germline, CDR1 is ENHRY and CDR2 is SYGVKD. With V trimmed by 2 bases and J by 5 bases, 5 bases remained unmatched.

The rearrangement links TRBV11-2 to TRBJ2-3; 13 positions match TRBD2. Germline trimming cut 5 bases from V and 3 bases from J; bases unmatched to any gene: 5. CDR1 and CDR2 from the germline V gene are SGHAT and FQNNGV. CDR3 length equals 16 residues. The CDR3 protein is CASSPGTSGITDTQYF. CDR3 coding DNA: TGTGCCAGCAGCCCCGGGACTAGCGGGATTACAGATACGCAGTATTTT. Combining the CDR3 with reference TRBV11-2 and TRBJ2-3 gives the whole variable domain EAGVAQSPRYKIIEKRQSVAFWCNPISGHATLYWYQQILGQGPKLLIQFQNNGVVDDSQLPKDRFSAERLKGVDSTLKIQPAKLEDSAVYLCASSPGTSGITDTQYFGPGTRLTVL.

For the CDR3, the DNA is TGCAGCGCCCCCTTTTACAATGAGCAGTTCTTC. It is translated as CSAPFYNEQFF. The chain carries TRBV29-1 and TRBJ2-1; D is uncertain. Trimming left V 7 bases short and J 4 bases short, with 8 bases between. CDR1 and CDR2 (germline): SQVTM, ANQGSEA. The CDR3 covers 11 residues.

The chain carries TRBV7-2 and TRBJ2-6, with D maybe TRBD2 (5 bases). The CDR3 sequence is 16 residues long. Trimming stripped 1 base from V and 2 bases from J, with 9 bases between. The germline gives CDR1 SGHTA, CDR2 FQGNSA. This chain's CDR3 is CASSLVIGAGANVLTF. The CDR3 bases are TGTGCCAGCAGCTTAGTCATCGGGGCTGGGGCCAACGTCCTGACTTTC.

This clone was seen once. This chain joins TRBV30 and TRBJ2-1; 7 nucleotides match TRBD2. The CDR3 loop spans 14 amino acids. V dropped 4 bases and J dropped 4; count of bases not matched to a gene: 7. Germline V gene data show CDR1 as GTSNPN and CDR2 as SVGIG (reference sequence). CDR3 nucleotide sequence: TGTGCCTGGATTGCCGGGACTACGTACAATGAGCAGTTCTTC. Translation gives CAWIAGTTYNEQFF.

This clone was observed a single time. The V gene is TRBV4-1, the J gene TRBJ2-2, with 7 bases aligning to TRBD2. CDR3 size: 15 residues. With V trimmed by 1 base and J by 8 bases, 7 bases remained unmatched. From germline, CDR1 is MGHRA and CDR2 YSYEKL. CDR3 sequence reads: CASSQGLAFSGELFF. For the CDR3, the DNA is TGCGCCAGCAGCCAAGGACTAGCTTTTAGTGGGGAGCTGTTTTTT.

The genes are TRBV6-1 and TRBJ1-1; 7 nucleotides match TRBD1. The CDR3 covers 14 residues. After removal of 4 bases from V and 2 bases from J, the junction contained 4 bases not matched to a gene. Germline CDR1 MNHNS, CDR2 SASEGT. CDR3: CASSAGGSNTEAFF. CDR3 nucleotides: TGTGCCAGCAGTGCAGGGGGTTCCAACACTGAAGCTTTCTTT.

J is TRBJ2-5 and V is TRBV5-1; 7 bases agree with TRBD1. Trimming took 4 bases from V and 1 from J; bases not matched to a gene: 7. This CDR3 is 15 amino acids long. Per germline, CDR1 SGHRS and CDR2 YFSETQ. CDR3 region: CASSDGTAFQETQYF. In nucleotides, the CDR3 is TGCGCCAGCAGCGACGGGACAGCTTTCCAAGAGACCCAGTACTTC. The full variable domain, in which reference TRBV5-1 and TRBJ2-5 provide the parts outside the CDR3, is KAGVTQTPRYLIKTRGQQVTLSCSPISGHRSVSWYQQTPGQGLQFLFEYFSETQRNKGNFPGRFSGRQFSNSRSEMNVSTLELGDSALYLCASSDGTAFQETQYFGPGTRLLVL.

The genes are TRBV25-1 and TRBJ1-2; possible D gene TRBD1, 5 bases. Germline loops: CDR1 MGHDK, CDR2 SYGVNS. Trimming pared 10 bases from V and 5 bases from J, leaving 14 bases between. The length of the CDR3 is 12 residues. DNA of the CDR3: TGTGCCACCGGGGGAGGGAGTTATGGCTACACCTTC. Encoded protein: CATGGGSYGYTF.

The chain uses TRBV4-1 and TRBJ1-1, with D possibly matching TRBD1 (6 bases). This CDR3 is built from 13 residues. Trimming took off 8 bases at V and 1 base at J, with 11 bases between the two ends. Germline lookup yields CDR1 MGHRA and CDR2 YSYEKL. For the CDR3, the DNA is TGCGCCAGCGGAATGACAGGGAACACTGAAGCTTTCTTT. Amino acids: CASGMTGNTEAFF.

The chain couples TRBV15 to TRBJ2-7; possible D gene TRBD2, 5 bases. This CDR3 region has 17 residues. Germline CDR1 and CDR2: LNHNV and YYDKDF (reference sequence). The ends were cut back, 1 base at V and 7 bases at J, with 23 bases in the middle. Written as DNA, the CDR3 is TGTGCCACCAGCAGAGGAGGGCTCGGAGCGGCCCTGGGAGAGCAGTACTTC. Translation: CATSRGGLGAALGEQYF. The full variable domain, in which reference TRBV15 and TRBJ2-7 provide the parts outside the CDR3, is DAMVIQNPRYQVTQFGKPVTLSCSQTLNHNVMYWYQQKSSQAPKLLFHYYDKDFNNEADTPDNFQSRRPNTSFCFLDIRSPGLGDTAMYLCATSRGGLGAALGEQYFGPGTRLTVT.

Here the CDR3 reads CASSSTSGSSTQYF. CDR3 DNA sequence: TGTGCCAGCAGCTCCACTAGCGGGAGTAGTACGCAGTATTTT. V usage is TRBV11-3 and J usage is TRBJ2-3; TRBD2 matches 11 bases. This CDR3 has 14 amino acids. Losses at the gene ends were 4 bases for V and 8 bases for J; bases not matched to a gene: 5. Looked up from germline, CDR1 is SGHNT and CDR2 is YENEEA.